This T cell receptor beta chain was obtained from a study of blood T cell repertoires in COVID-19. At the level of the study: Acute and convalescent COVID-19 samples came from the United States, Italy and Spain. PBMCs, B-cell-depleted T cells, or T cells provided the cDNA or gDNA that made up the material.

This table comes from immunoSEQ multiplex PCR, and its TCRdb copy is limited to in-frame clones, with some not included. This table holds over 40,000 clones, more than 65% found once. This CDR3 is 16 amino acids long. With V trimmed by 5 bases and J by 4 bases, 6 bases remained unmatched. Per germline, CDR1 SGHNT and CDR2 YENEEA. This clonotype was sampled from a human donor in a cohort sampled during active COVID-19. Source material: peripheral blood. The chain links TRBV11-3 to TRBJ2-2; TRBD2 aligns across 11 bases. DNA of the CDR3: TGTGCCAGCAGCGCCACTAGCGGGAGTGTCACCGGGGAGCTGTTTTTT. Translating it yields CASSATSGSVTGELFF.